This T cell receptor (beta chain) was captured by sequencing in a study of T cells in localized non-small cell lung cancer (dated by TCRdb to the early 2020s). Background on the whole study: Comparing tumors with uninvolved tumor-adjacent lungs, the study looked at the T cell repertoires of roughly 250 patients with early-stage NSCLC. A mean age of around 66 years was recorded for the NSCLC patients, of whom under 150 were male and some 100 were female. The cohort consisted of roughly 240 treatment-naive NSCLC patients whose localized lung tumors had been resected. The investigation overall reported the following: Longer overall survival was associated with higher blood T cell density, whereas shorter survival was associated with higher adjacent-lung clonality. Of the top 100 tumor clones, a median of roughly 56 were detected in paired uninvolved adjacent lung; approximately 30 were also among that lung's top 100. Because of the exploratory design, TCR variables were selected using unadjusted p-values without false-discovery rate correction. Uninvolved tumor-adjacent lung showed the highest T cell clonality, higher than tumor, which suggests more focused antigenic responses in the uninvolved tumor-adjacent lung. Because multi-region sequencing of the tumors was not done, intratumor heterogeneity could not be ruled out.

TCR beta CDR3 regions were sequenced from DNA using the immunoSEQ Assay. Per the authors' processing: T cell density was computed as TCR beta template counts normalized to usable DNA estimated by amplifying housekeeping genes. Richness was estimated using the preseqR package, with extrapolation to 400,000 templates for PBMC samples and to 120,000 templates for tissue samples. Clonality was defined as one minus Pielou's evenness. To identify tissue-enriched TCRs, differential abundance testing was run on productive amino-acid clonotypes with a minimum total count of 5 and an alpha of 0.1. The Jaccard Index and the Morisita Overlap Index were used to quantify repertoire overlap between compartments. GLIPH grouped TCR beta CDR3s together with public tetramer-defined viral CDR3s, and a viral motif had to include at least three viral sequences and also show V-gene enrichment. The table was pulled from immuneACCESS by TCRdb, which kept in-frame rearrangements only. Such tables lose some clones; where checked, under half of the loss comes from unresolved V genes, and the rest has no known cause. V and J calls and clone size are as listed in that table; D and trimming were resolved from the DNA. In this sample the table shows some 20,000 clones, roughly 80% of which occur a single time. The top ten clonotypes cover more than 4% of the sample.

From a lookup of the germline V gene, CDR1 and CDR2 are KGHSH and LQKENI. The CDR3 starts with the cysteine, ends with the phenylalanine, and has 13 residues. The retained sequence is limited to the CDR3, 39 bases, with the frame set at the first base. V is cut by 2 bases and J by 5 bases, and the space between the germline ends is 4 bases. At diagnosis, peripheral blood, uninvolved tumor-adjacent lung and tumor were collected and were preserved as a mix of fresh-frozen and FFPE material. For TCR repertoire profiling, blood samples were analyzed in the form of peripheral blood mononuclear cells. Of note for this clone: Its antigen target is currently unknown. There are no base qualities to consult, and no much larger clone falls within one base.

Rearrangement joined TRBV18 to TRBJ1-6, with the D segment identity uncertain. The material was peripheral blood, obtained before any cancer treatment. This clonotype was sampled from a man aged 35 to 69 with stage I lung adenocarcinoma. The CDR3 region reads CASSPGNNSPLHF. The DNA sequence is TGTGCCAGCTCACCAGGGAATAATTCACCCCTCCACTTT.